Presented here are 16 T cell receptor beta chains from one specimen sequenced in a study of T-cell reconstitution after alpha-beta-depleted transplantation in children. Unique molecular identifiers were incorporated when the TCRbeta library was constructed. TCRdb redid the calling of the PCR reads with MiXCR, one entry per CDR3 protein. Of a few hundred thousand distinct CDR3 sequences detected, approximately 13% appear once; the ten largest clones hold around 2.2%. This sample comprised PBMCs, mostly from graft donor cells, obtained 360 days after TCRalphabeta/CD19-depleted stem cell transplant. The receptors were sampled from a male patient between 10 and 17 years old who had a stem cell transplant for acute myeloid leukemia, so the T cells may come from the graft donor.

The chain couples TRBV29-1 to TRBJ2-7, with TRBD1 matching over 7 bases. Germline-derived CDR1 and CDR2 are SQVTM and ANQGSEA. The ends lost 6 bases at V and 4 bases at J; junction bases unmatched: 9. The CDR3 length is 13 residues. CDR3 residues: CSVDGTEPYEQYF. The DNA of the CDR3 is TGCAGCGTAGACGGGACAGAACCTTACGAGCAGTACTTC.

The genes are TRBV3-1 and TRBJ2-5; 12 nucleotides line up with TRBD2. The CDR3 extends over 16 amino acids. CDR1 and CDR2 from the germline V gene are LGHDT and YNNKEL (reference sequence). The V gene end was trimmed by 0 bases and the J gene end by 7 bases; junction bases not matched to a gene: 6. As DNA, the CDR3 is TGTGCCAGCAGCCAAGAGACTAGCGGGAGAGGTGGGACCCAGTACTTC. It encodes CASSQETSGRGGTQYF.

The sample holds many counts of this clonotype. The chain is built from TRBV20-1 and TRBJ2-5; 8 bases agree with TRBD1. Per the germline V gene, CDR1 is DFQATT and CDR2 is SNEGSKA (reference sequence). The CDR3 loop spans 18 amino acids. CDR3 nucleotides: TGCAGCCAATTCCCAGGGACAGGACGGGACCTAATGTCGGAGACCCAGTACTTC. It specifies CSQFPGTGRDLMSETQYF.

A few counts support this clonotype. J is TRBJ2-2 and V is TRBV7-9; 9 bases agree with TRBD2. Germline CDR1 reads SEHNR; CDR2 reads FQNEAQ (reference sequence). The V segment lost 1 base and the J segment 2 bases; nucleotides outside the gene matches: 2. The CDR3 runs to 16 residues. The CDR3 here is CASSLETSGNTGELFF. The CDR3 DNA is TGTGCCAGCAGCTTAGAGACTAGCGGAAACACCGGGGAGCTGTTTTTT.

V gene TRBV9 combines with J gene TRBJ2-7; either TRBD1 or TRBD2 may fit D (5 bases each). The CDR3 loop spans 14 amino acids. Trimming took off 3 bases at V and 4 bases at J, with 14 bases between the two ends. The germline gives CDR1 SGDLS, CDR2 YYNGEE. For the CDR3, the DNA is TGTGCCAGCAGCGCCGGGGCTAGCATTTACGAGCAGTACTTC. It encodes CASSAGASIYEQYF.

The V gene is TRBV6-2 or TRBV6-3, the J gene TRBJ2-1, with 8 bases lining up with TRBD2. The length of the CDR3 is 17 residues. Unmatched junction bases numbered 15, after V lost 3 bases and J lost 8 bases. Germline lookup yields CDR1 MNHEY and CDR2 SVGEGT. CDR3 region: CASSYTALGTRGDEQFF. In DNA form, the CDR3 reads TGTGCCAGCAGTTATACGGCCCTGGGGACTAGGGGCGATGAGCAGTTCTTC.

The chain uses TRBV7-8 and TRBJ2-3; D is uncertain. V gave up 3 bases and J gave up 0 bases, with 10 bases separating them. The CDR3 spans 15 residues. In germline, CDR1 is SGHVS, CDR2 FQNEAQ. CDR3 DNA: TGTGCCAGCAGCTTTGTGCCTGCTAGCACAGATACGCAGTATTTT. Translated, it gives CASSFVPASTDTQYF. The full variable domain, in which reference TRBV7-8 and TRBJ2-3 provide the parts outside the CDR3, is GAGVSQSPRYKVAKRGQDVALRCDPISGHVSLFWYQQALGQGPEFLTYFQNEAQLDKSGLPSDRFFAERPEGSVSTLKIQRTQQEDSAVYLCASSFVPASTDTQYFGPGTRLTVL.

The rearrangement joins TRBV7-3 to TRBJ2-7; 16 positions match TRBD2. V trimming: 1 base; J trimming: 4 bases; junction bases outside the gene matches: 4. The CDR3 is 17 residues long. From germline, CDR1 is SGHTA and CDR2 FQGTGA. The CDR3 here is CASSLKGLAGGRYEQYF. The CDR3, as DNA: TGTGCCAGCAGCTTAAAGGGACTAGCGGGAGGGCGTTACGAGCAGTACTTC. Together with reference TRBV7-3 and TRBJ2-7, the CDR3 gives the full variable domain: GAGVSQTPSNKVTEKGKYVELRCDPISGHTALYWYRQSLGQGPEFLIYFQGTGAADDSGLPNDRFFAVRPEGSVSTLKIQRTERGDSAVYLCASSLKGLAGGRYEQYFGPGTRLTVT.

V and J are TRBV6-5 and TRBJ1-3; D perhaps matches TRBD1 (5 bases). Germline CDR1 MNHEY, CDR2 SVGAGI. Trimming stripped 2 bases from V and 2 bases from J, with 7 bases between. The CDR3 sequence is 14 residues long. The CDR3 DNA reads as TGTGCCAGCAGTTACGGGGGAGCTGGAAACACCATATATTTT. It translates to CASSYGGAGNTIYF.

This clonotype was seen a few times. CDR3: CSARDPNLAGGPNTGELFF. CDR3 nucleotide sequence: TGCAGTGCTAGAGATCCAAATCTAGCGGGAGGCCCGAACACCGGGGAGCTGTTTTTT. The V gene is TRBV20-1, the J gene TRBJ2-2, with TRBD2 matching over 11 bases. With 0 bases clipped from V and 0 bases from J, the junction kept 9 bases outside the gene matches. Germline CDR1 is DFQATT and CDR2 is SNEGSKA (reference sequence). The CDR3 runs to 19 residues.

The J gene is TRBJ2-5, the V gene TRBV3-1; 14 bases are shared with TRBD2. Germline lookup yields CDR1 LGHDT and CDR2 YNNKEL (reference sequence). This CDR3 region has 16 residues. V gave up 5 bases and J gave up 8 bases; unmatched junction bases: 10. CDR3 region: CASSISGTSGRETQYF. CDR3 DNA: TGTGCCAGCAGCATATCCGGGACTAGCGGGAGAGAAACCCAGTACTTC.

CDR3 coding DNA: TGCGCCAGCAGTCTTTCTTCGGGGACAGGCATTCGGGAGACCCAGTACTTC. Translated, it gives CASSLSSGTGIRETQYF. The gene calls are TRBV23-1 and TRBJ2-5; 8 nucleotides match TRBD1. TRBV23-1 is identified as an open reading frame with a role that is uncertain. The junction had 15 bases not matched to a gene; V was cut back by 4 bases and J by 5 bases. The length of the CDR3 is 17 residues.

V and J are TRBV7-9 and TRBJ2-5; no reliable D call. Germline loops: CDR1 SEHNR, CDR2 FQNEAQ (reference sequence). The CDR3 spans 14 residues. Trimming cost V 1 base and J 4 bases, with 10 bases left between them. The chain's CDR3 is CASSLGQERETQYF. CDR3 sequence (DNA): TGTGCCAGCAGCTTAGGGCAGGAACGAGAGACCCAGTACTTC.

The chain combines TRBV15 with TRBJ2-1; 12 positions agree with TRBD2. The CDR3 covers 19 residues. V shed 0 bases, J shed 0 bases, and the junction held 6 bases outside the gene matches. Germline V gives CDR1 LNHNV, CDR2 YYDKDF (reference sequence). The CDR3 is CATSRELAGGTSSYNEQFF. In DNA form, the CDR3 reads TGTGCCACCAGCAGAGAACTAGCGGGAGGAACCAGCTCCTACAATGAGCAGTTCTTC.

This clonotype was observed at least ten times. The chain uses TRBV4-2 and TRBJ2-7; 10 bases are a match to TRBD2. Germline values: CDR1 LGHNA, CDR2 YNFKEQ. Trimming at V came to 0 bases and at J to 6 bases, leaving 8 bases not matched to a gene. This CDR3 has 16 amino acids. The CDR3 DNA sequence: TGTGCCAGCAGCCAAGACGCGACTAGCGGGCGGCCCGAGCAGTACTTC. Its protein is CASSQDATSGRPEQYF.

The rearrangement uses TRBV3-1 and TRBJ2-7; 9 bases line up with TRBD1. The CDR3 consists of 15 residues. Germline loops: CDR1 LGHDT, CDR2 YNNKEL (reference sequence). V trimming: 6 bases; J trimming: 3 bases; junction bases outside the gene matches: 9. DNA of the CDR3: TGTGCCAGCAGACAGGACAGGGGTCGAAGCTACGAGCAGTACTTC. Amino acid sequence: CASRQDRGRSYEQYF.